Sequencing of this T cell receptor (beta chain) was carried out in a study of human T cells and chemical hapten exposure. It was the library that attached unique molecular identifiers to individual cDNA molecules. TCRdb re-called the RACE reads with MiXCR, one entry per CDR3 protein. The data show roughly 110,000 distinct CDR3 sequences, with about 12% seen just once and around 1.7% held by the top ten. Time point indicated: pre-sensitization, week 0. Treatment described: therapeutic diphenylcyclopropenone sensitization with weekly scalp DPC. This clonotype was seen more than once but under ten times. Germline-derived CDR1 and CDR2 are ENHRY and SYGVKD. The length of the CDR3 is 16 residues. Trimming cost V 3 bases and J 1 base, with 14 bases left between them.

This rearrangement joins TRBV10-3 to TRBJ2-3, with D perhaps TRBD1 (6 bases). The material was whole blood, obtained in connection with sensitization to the hapten diphenylcyclopropenone (DPC). The clonotype was recovered from a woman aged 45 to 65 with alopecia areata. Some clones in this sample may be carry-over from other donors' samples. The CDR3 bases are TGTGCCATCAGTGAACAAGGGGGATGGGGCACAGATACGCAGTATTTT. Its translation: CAISEQGGWGTDTQYF.